The 8 T cell receptor beta chains in this list originate from one sample, sequenced in a study of identical twins. Each CDR3 protein gets one entry after TCRdb re-called the 5' RACE reads with MiXCR. The sample records around 470,000 distinct CDR3 sequences, 14% being singletons. The sample was also reused in another study, on yellow fever vaccine responses in identical twins.

The sequenced material came from CD4+ T cells sorted from blood. The receptors originated from a woman aged 18-29 years in good health.

This clonotype was counted a few times. V gene TRBV11-2 combines with J gene TRBJ2-2; TRBD1 aligns across 7 bases. CDR1 and CDR2 from the germline V gene are SGHAT and FQNNGV. J was trimmed by 3 bases and V by 6 bases; bases with no gene match: 4. CDR3 size: 14 residues. CDR3 in DNA: TGTGCCAGCAGTCGGGACAGATACACCGGGGAGCTGTTTTTT. Its protein is CASSRDRYTGELFF. Using reference TRBV11-2 and TRBJ2-2 for the parts outside the CDR3, the full variable domain is EAGVAQSPRYKIIEKRQSVAFWCNPISGHATLYWYQQILGQGPKLLIQFQNNGVVDDSQLPKDRFSAERLKGVDSTLKIQPAKLEDSAVYLCASSRDRYTGELFFGEGSRLTVL.

The chain is built from TRBV2 and TRBJ2-4; D is unresolved. The CDR3 totals 16 residues. Germline V lookup: CDR1 SNHLY, CDR2 FYNNEI. Trimming removed 1 base from V and 0 bases from J, with 10 bases in between. The CDR3 DNA is TGTGCCAGCAGTGAAGATGCGGAACTAGCCAAAAACATTCAGTACTTC. Translating it yields CASSEDAELAKNIQYF.

V gene TRBV5-8 combines with J gene TRBJ2-2; the D gene could be TRBD1 or TRBD2 (6 bases each). The CDR3 has 15 residues. Trimming took off 9 bases at V and 1 base at J, with 16 bases between the two ends. CDR1 and CDR2 from the germline V gene are SGHTS and YDEGEE. This CDR3 reads CATVRGALNTGELFF. CDR3 DNA: TGTGCCACCGTTAGGGGGGCTTTGAACACCGGGGAGCTGTTTTTT.

The rearrangement uses TRBV29-1 and TRBJ1-2; 7 bases match TRBD1. Germline CDR1 reads SQVTM; CDR2 reads ANQGSEA. The V segment lost 3 bases and the J segment 4 bases; nucleotides outside the gene matches: 5. This CDR3 is 13 amino acids long. The CDR3 is CSVDRGVFYGYTF. Here the CDR3 DNA reads TGCAGCGTTGACAGGGGGGTATTCTATGGCTACACCTTC.

The chain recombines TRBV5-1 with TRBJ1-1, with a weak D call TRBD1 (6 bases). The CDR3 extends over 16 amino acids. V lost 3 bases and J lost 4, with 19 bases in between. Looked up from germline, CDR1 is SGHRS and CDR2 is YFSETQ. CDR3 residues: CASSSKPAGAGTEAFF. CDR3 sequence (DNA): TGCGCCAGCAGCTCGAAGCCCGCAGGGGCAGGCACTGAAGCTTTCTTT.

The chain is built from TRBV20-1 and TRBJ2-7; D not certain. CDR1 and CDR2 from the germline V gene are DFQATT and SNEGSKA (reference sequence). The V end lost 0 bases, the J end lost 7 bases, and 10 bases lay between the germline ends. This CDR3 has 12 residues. The CDR3 sequence: CSARELAREQYF. CDR3 DNA: TGCAGTGCTAGAGAGTTAGCACGTGAGCAGTACTTC.

Points on this clonotype: A clone one base away is much larger, so this may be a read error. The chain carries TRBV9 and TRBJ1-2; D is uncertain. The ends were cut back, 6 bases at V and 7 bases at J, with 13 bases in the middle. Germline CDR1 SGDLS, CDR2 YYNGEE. The CDR3 is 12 residues long. CDR3 region: CASNEHFGGYTF. The CDR3 region has the DNA TGTGCCAGCAACGAACATTTTGGTGGCTACACCTTC.

The table lists this clonotype with a few counts. The chain is built from TRBV27 and TRBJ2-5; 8 bases match TRBD1. J was trimmed by 2 bases and V by 2 bases; bases with no gene match: 7. CDR1 is MNHEY and CDR2 is SMNVEV in the germline V gene (reference sequence). The CDR3 spans 16 residues. Written as DNA, the CDR3 is TGTGCCAGCAGTTTAGGAGGGGACAGGCCTCAAGAGACCCAGTACTTC. It is translated as CASSLGGDRPQETQYF.